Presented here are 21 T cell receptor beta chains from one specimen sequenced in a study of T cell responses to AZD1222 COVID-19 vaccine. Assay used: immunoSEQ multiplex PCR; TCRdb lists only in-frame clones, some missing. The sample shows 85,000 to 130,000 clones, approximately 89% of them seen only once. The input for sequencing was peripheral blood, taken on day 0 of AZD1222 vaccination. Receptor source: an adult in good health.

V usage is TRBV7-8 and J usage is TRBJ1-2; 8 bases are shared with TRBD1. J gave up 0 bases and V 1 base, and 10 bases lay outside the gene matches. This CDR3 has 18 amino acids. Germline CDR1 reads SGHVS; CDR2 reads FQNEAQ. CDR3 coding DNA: TGTGCCAGCAGCTTAGGCGGCCAGGGGGCGACCCCTAACTATGGCTACACCTTC. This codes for CASSLGGQGATPNYGYTF.

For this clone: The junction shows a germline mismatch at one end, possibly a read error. CDR3 protein: CASSRSMTAYNEQFF. The CDR3 DNA reads TGTGCTAGCAGCCGTTCCATGACAGCCTACAATGAGCAGTTCTTC. The chain uses TRBV7-7 and TRBJ2-1; D perhaps matches TRBD1 (5 bases). CDR1 and CDR2 from the germline V gene are SSHAT and FNYEAQ (reference sequence). This CDR3 spans 15 amino acids.

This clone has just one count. In DNA, the CDR3 is TGTGCCAGCAGTCAACCGACTAGCGGGAGTTACGAGCAGTACTTC. Protein sequence: CASSQPTSGSYEQYF. The chain is built from TRBV28 and TRBJ2-7; 12 bases are shared with TRBD2. The CDR3 consists of 15 residues. The V segment lost 5 bases and the J segment 4 bases; nucleotides outside the gene matches: 6. Germline V CDR1 and CDR2: MDHEN, SYDVKM.

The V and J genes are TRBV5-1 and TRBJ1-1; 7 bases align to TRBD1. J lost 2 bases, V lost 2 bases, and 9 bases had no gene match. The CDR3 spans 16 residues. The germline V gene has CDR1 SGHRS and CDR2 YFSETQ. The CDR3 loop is CASSFGGTVLNTEAFF. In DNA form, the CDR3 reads TGCGCCAGCAGCTTTGGTGGGACAGTCCTCAACACTGAAGCTTTCTTT.

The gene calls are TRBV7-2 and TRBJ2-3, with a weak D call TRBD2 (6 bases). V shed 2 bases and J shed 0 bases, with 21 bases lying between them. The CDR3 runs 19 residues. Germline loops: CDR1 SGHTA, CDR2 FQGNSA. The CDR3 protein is CASSLMRDQLYSSTDTQYF. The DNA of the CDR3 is TGTGCCAGCAGCTTAATGCGGGACCAGTTATACTCTAGCACAGATACGCAGTATTTT.

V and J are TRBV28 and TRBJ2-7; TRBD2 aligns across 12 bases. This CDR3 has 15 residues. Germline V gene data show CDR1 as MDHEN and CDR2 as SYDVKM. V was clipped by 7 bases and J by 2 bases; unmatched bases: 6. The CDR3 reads CASILTSGGPYEQYF. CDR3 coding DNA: TGTGCCAGCATCCTGACTAGCGGGGGACCCTACGAGCAGTACTTC. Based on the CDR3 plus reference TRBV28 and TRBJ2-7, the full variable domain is DVKVTQSSRYLVKRTGEKVFLECVQDMDHENMFWYRQDPGLGLRLIYFSYDVKMKEKGDIPEGYSVSREKKERFSLILESASTNQTSMYLCASILTSGGPYEQYFGPGTRLTVT.

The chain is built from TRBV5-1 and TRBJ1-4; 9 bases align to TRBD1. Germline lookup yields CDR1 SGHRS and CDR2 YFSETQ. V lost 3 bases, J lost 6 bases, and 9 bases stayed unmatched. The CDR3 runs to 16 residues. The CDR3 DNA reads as TGCGCCAGCAGCTCGGGAGACAGGGGGTCCGATGAAAAACTGTTTTTT. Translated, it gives CASSSGDRGSDEKLFF.

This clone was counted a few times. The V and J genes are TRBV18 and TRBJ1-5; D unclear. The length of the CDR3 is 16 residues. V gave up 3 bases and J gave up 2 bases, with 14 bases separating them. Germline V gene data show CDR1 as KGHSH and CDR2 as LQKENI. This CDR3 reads CASSPRSVGGNQPQHF. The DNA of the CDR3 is TGTGCCAGCTCACCTCGCTCCGTCGGGGGCAATCAGCCCCAGCATTTT. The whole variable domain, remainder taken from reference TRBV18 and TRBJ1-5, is NAGVMQNPRHLVRRRGQEARLRCSPMKGHSHVYWYRQLPEEGLKFMVYLQKENIIDESGMPKERFSAEFPKEGPSILRIQQVVRGDSAAYFCASSPRSVGGNQPQHFGDGTRLSIL.

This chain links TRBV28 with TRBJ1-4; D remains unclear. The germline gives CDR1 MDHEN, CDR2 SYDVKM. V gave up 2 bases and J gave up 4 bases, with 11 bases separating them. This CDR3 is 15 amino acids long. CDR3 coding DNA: TGTGCCAGCAGTTTACCTGCCGGCCTTAATGAAAAACTGTTTTTT. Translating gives CASSLPAGLNEKLFF. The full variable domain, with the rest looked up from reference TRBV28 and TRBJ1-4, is DVKVTQSSRYLVKRTGEKVFLECVQDMDHENMFWYRQDPGLGLRLIYFSYDVKMKEKGDIPEGYSVSREKKERFSLILESASTNQTSMYLCASSLPAGLNEKLFFGSGTQLSVL.

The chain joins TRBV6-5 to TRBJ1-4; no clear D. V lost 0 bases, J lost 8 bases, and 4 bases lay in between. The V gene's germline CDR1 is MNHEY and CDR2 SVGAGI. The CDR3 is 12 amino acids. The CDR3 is CASSYSREKLFF. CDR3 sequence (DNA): TGTGCCAGCAGTTACTCGAGGGAAAAACTGTTTTTT.

The DNA for the CDR3 is TGTGCCAGCAGTTACTCAACGAGAGGTAAGCAGCCCCAGCATTTT. Protein sequence: CASSYSTRGKQPQHF. The gene calls are TRBV6-2 or TRBV6-3 and TRBJ1-5; D remains ambiguous. V was pared by 0 bases and J by 7 bases, with 13 bases between. Germline V lookup: CDR1 MNHEY, CDR2 SVGEGT. CDR3 length equals 15 residues.

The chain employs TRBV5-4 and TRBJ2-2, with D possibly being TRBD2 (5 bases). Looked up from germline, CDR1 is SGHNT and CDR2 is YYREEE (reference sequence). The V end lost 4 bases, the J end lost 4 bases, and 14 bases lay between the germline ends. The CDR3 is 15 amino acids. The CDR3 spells CASSPEGIITGELFF. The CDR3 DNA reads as TGTGCCAGCAGCCCCGAGGGCATTATCACCGGGGAGCTGTTTTTT.

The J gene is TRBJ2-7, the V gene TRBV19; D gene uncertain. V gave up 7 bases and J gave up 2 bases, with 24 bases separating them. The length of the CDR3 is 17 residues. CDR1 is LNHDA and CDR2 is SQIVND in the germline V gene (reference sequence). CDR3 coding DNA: TGTGCCAGTACTGTCCTTAGTAGCCCTCGTTCGACCTACGAGCAGTACTTC. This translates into CASTVLSSPRSTYEQYF.

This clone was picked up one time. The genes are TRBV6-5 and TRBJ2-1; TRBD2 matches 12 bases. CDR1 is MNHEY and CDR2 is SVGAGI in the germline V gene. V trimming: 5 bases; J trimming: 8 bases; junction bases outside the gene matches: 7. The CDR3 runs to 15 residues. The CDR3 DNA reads TGTGCCAGCAGTCCTAATCTAGCGGGAGGGGATGAGCAGTTCTTC. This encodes CASSPNLAGGDEQFF.

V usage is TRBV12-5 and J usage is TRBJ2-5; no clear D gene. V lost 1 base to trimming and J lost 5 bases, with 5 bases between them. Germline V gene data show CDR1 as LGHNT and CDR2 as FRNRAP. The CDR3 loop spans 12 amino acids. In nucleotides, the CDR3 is TGTGCTAGTGGTTTGGACGTCGAGACCCAGTACTTC. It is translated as CASGLDVETQYF.

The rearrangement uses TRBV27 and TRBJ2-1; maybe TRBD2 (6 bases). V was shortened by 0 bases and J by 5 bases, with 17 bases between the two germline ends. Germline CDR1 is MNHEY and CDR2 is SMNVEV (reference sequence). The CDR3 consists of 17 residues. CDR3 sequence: CASSLSVATGGDNEQFF. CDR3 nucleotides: TGTGCCAGCAGTTTATCGGTGGCTACAGGAGGGGACAATGAGCAGTTCTTC.

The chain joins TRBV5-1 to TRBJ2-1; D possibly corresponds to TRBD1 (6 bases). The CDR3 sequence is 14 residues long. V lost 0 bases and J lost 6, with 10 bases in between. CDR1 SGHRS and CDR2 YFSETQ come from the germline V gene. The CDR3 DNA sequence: TGCGCCAGCAGCTTGGACAGGGATGGCAATGAGCAGTTCTTC. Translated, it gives CASSLDRDGNEQFF. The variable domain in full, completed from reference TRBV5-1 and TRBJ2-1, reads KAGVTQTPRYLIKTRGQQVTLSCSPISGHRSVSWYQQTPGQGLQFLFEYFSETQRNKGNFPGRFSGRQFSNSRSEMNVSTLELGDSALYLCASSLDRDGNEQFFGPGTRLTVL.

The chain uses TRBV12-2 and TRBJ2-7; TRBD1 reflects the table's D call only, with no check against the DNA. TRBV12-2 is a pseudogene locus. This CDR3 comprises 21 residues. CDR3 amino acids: CASRLRSPTFGLQGDNYEQYF. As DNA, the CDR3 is TGTGCAAGTCGCTTAAGATCTCCAACTTTTGGGTTGCAGGGGGACAATTACGAGCAGTACTTC.

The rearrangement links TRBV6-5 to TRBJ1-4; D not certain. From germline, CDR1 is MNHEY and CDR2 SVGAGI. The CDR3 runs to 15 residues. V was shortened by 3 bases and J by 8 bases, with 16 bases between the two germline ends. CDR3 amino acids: CASSYSGSVGEKLFF. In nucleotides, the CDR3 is TGTGCCAGCAGTTATTCTGGGTCCGTTGGGGAAAAACTGTTTTTT.

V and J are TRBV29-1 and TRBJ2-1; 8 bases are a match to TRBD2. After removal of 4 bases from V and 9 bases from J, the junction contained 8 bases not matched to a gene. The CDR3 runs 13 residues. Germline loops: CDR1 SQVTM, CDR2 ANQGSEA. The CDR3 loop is CSVGGGSASEQFF. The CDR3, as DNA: TGCAGCGTTGGCGGGGGGTCGGCGAGTGAGCAGTTCTTC.

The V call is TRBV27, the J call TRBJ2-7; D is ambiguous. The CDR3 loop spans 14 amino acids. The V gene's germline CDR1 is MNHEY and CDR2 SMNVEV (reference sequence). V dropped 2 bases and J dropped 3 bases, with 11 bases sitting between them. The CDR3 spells CASSLRTALYEQYF. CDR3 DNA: TGTGCCAGCAGTTTAAGGACGGCCCTCTACGAGCAGTACTTC.